The T cell receptor (beta chain) under discussion was sequenced for a study of blood T cells in healthy people across ages. On this clonotype: The antigen is undetermined.

Next came a second PCR, run for roughly 6 to 11 cycles, which used a sample-barcoded 5' primer along with a J-beta primer mix. A tag from a template-switch adaptor with 12 random nucleotides marked each cDNA molecule. TCRdb itself ran the 5' RACE reads through MiXCR, one entry per CDR3 protein. The sample records more than 700,000 distinct CDR3 sequences, more than 35% being singletons. General study points: Researchers report that TCR beta diversity correlated strongly with naive T cell percentage.

This CDR3 is built from 14 residues. V gene TRBV12-3 or TRBV12-4 combines with J gene TRBJ2-5; 11 bases align to TRBD1. TRBJ2-4 explains the end of the DNA better; the J call may be wrong. What was sequenced was blood. The clonotype comes from an elderly man in good health. The CDR3 is CASSGTGGENIQYF. The CDR3, as DNA: TGTGCCAGCAGTGGGACAGGGGGTGAAAACATTCAGTACTTC.